This paragraph covers one T cell receptor beta chain sequence. Its cognate antigen is unknown. The CDR3 spans 12 residues. CDR1 WNHNN and CDR2 SYGVQD come from the germline V gene (reference sequence). Trimming shortened V by 7 bases and J by 6 bases, and 12 bases separated the two germline ends. Primers included in the PCR were 60 Vbeta and 13 Jbeta primers. Sequencing used immunoSEQ multiplex PCR; TCRdb keeps in-frame clones, though not all of them. The data show around 150,000 clones, 60% to 80% seen once. This record comes from a study of cytomegalovirus exposure and HLA in healthy donors. Whole-study results and caveats: Trimming of TCR beta V- and J-genes showed a link, identified in a later analysis, to a missense DCLRE1C variant. Donors belonging to an Asian-associated ancestry cluster reportedly showed fewer N-insertions in productive TCRs than the roughly 670-donor mean, according to what a later analysis found. Most TCR sequences were uncommon, yet certain public TCRs appeared in many donors. The study carried out a later analysis of TCR beta sequences. It associated 16,951 of them with specific HLA alleles at a false discovery rate of 0.05.

The sequence came from a young woman in good health and CMV-seronegative. The chain has TRBV10-1 and TRBJ1-2; TRBD1 is a possible D gene (6 bases). Sequenced input: PBMCs. In DNA, the CDR3 is TGCGCCAGCACCGTTACAGGGCATGGCTACACCTTC. This codes for CASTVTGHGYTF.